This TCR beta chain was captured in a study of T cells in Graves' hyperthyroidism and ophthalmopathy (dated by TCRdb to between 2018 and 2021). As for the study more broadly: Peripheral blood samples were taken at initial diagnosis, before any treatment was given. The paper describes TCR Vbeta CDR3 sequencing of 135 peripheral blood samples, made up of about 40 ophthalmopathy patients, 70 to 80 hyperthyroidism patients and some 17 progressor patients. For training and testing, the 110 or so patients in the discovery cohort were randomly divided in a 7:3 ratio. In addition, the study compared T-cell repertoires in thyroid tissue and in blood from six Graves' hyperthyroidism patients. To identify TCR V-J signatures that set the groups apart, the researchers used a discovery cohort of roughly 100 patients, made up of 43 with Graves' ophthalmopathy and some 60 with stable Graves' hyperthyroidism. Prospective prediction of ophthalmopathy was tested in an independent validation cohort consisting of 18 to 20 hyperthyroidism patients and over 15 patients who later progressed to ophthalmopathy. Once sampling was done, hyperthyroidism patients were given methimazole at a starting dose of 30 mg daily, whereas ophthalmopathy patients were given high-dose intravenous methylprednisolone. What the authors observed across the whole study: Ophthalmopathy was separated from stable hyperthyroidism by a 13 V-J signature model, with approximately 90% sensitivity and 81% to 82% specificity obtained in cross-validation and 80%/75% obtained in testing. No statistical method was used to set the sample size in advance, and investigators knew the group allocation. Most expanded thyroid clonotypes (frequency above 0.001) were also found in blood, which suggests that blood repertoires may mirror thyroid immune responses. In validation, progression to ophthalmopathy was predicted by the model with nearly 71% sensitivity and 72% to 85% specificity, a median of around 6.5 months before onset.

V is cut by 0 bases and J by 6 bases, and the space between the germline ends is 20 bases. CDR1 and CDR2 are read off the germline V gene as MNHNS and SASEGT. The CDR3 starts with the cysteine, ends with the phenylalanine, and has 17 residues. The read is trimmed to its CDR3 DNA, 51 bases read in frame from base 1. TCR beta CDR3 regions were amplified from RNA transcripts. The first round of RT-PCR for the TCR CDR3 was performed with the HTBI primer set and the Qiagen OneStep RT-PCR kit. Libraries were constructed in a second round of multiplex PCR, after which size selection and purification were performed. The libraries were sequenced on an Illumina HiSeq2000 using paired-end 100 bp reads. Per the authors' processing: SOAPnuke was used to process the raw data, removing reads that contained adapters or uncalled bases, had a mean Phred below 15, or lacked an exact match to the constant primer or identifier. High-quality paired reads were merged with COPE v1.2.5, and unique nucleotide sequences were defined as clonotypes. MiTCR v1.1 was used to align the clonotypes against IMGT TRBV, TRBD and TRBJ reference segments. The analysis included only V-J combinations with a frequency above 0.0001, which together covered around 99% of the repertoires. The TCS score was defined as the ratio of F50 (clonal expansion) to E x V (chaos), calculated using BLOSUM62-based TCRdist between CDR3 peptides within each V-J. Welch's t-statistics and random forest reduced fewer than 600 V-J features to 10 to 15, which were used in a naive Bayes classifier (R e1071). The raw public reads went through TCRdb reprocessing: fastp at Q25, MiXCR clone calling, in-frame beta chains kept. Records with the same CDR3 protein are collapsed into one entry carrying the most frequent genes and DNA. None of the V and J calls come from the authors' own analysis; TCRdb made them. The sample data list hundreds of thousands of distinct CDR3 sequences, and approximately 15% of these were observed just once. The top ten clones comprise roughly 5.5% of the sample.

Hyperthyroidism patients were aged 18 to 65 years and newly diagnosed, with disease duration of less than 2 months. Patients with uncontrolled infections, other autoimmune diseases, pregnancy or lactation were excluded. Diagnoses relied on clinical symptoms, serum thyroxine and TRAb, thyroid ultrasound and orbital computed tomography. For progressor patients, blood was drawn at the first diagnosis of hyperthyroidism, before any ophthalmopathy symptoms had appeared. PBMCs were isolated from about 9.2 ml of fresh peripheral blood by Ficoll-Paque density gradient centrifugation. Progressor patients were initially diagnosed with Graves' hyperthyroidism and developed ophthalmopathy during follow-up. Total RNA was extracted with Trizol reagent, and quality was checked on an Agilent 2100 Bioanalyzer. This clonotype was detected many times. Which antigen it targets is not known. Per-nucleotide qualities are absent, and no much larger clonotype sits a single base away.

The sequence was collected from a woman in her twenties or thirties with Graves' hyperthyroidism that later progressed to Graves' ophthalmopathy. The sample taken for sequencing was blood. The sequence is built from TRBV6-1 and TRBJ1-1; the D gene remains uncertain. The CDR3 amino acid sequence is: CASSEALNWGSGPEAFF. The nucleotide sequence is TGTGCCAGCAGTGAAGCCTTAAATTGGGGAAGTGGGCCTGAAGCTTTCTTT.